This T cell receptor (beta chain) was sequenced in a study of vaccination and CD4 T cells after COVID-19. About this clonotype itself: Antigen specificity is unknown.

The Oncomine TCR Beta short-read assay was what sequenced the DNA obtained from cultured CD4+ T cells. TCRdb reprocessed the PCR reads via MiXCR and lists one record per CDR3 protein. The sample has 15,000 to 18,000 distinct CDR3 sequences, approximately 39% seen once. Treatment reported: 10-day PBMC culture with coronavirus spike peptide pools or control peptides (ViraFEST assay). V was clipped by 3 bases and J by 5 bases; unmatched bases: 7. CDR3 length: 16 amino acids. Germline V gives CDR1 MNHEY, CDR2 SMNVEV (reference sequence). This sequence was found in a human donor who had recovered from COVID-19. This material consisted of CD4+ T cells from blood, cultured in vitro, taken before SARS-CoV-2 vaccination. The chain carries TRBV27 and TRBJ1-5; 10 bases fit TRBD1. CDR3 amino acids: CASSLSGTGVHQPQHF. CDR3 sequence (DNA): TGTGCCAGCAGTTTGTCCGGGACAGGGGTGCATCAGCCCCAGCATTTT.